One T cell receptor beta chain is described in this entry. Antigen: not known. This entry comes from a study of radiation and T cells in renal cell carcinoma. Measured with immunoSEQ multiplex PCR; TCRdb has only the in-frame clones, and not every one. This repertoire shows 120,000 to 150,000 clones, approximately 86% found once; its top ten account for roughly 17%. Noted time point: blood 4 weeks post-SBRT, at nephrectomy. Treatment of the sample: 15 Gy SBRT to primary tumor, nephrectomy 4 weeks later. Nephrectomy followed 15 Gy stereotactic body radiation by 4 weeks. Serial blood draws occurred at baseline and 2 and 4 weeks post-SBRT. The CDR3 is 16 amino acids. Germline V lookup: CDR1 SGDLS, CDR2 YYNGEE. The V gene lost 0 bases and the J gene lost 4 bases, with 15 bases spanning the gap. Whole-study results and caveats: Baseline intratumoral clonotype presence is unknown without pretreatment biopsies.

The rearrangement links TRBV9 to TRBJ2-3, with a weak D call TRBD1 (5 bases). This TCR derives from a woman in her forties or fifties with renal cell carcinoma. The sample was blood, taken from a patient whose treatment included radiotherapy and nephrectomy. This CDR3 reads CASSVGRSLGADTQYF. DNA of the CDR3: TGTGCCAGCAGCGTAGGACGGTCCTTAGGGGCAGATACGCAGTATTTT.